The source of this T cell receptor beta chain is a study of T cells in localized non-small cell lung cancer. Study-level findings and limits: T cell clonality was highest in uninvolved adjacent lung, above tumor.

The CDR3 totals 14 residues. Trimming stripped 4 bases from V and 2 bases from J, with 10 bases between. The germline gives CDR1 SGDLS, CDR2 YYNGEE. Worth noting for this clone: Its matching antigen is unknown.

Generated by immunoSEQ multiplex PCR, the TCRdb table keeps only in-frame clones and is missing some. The profile shows 15,000 to 20,000 clones, almost 85% of them singletons. V gene TRBV9 combines with J gene TRBJ1-3; no clear D. The sequence was collected from a male donor at least 60 years old with stage I lung adenocarcinoma. Specimen: peripheral blood, collected before any cancer treatment. CDR3: CASSPQTAGNTIYF. Written as DNA, the CDR3 is TGTGCCAGCAGCCCTCAGACGGCTGGAAACACCATATATTTT.